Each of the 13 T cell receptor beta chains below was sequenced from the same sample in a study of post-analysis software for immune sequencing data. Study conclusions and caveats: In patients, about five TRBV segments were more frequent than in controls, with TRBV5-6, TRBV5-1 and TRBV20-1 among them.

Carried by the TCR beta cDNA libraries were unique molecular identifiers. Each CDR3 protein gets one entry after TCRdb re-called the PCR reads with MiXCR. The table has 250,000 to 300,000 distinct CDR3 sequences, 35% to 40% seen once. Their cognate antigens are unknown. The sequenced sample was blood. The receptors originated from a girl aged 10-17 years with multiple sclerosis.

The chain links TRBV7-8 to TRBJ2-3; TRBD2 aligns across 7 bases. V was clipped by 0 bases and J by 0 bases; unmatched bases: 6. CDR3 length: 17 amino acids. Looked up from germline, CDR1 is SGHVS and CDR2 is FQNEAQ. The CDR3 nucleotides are TGTGCCAGCAGCTTAGCGTATAGCGGGCGAAGCACAGATACGCAGTATTTT. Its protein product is CASSLAYSGRSTDTQYF. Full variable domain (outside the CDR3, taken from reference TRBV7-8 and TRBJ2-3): GAGVSQSPRYKVAKRGQDVALRCDPISGHVSLFWYQQALGQGPEFLTYFQNEAQLDKSGLPSDRFFAERPEGSVSTLKIQRTQQEDSAVYLCASSLAYSGRSTDTQYFGPGTRLTVL.

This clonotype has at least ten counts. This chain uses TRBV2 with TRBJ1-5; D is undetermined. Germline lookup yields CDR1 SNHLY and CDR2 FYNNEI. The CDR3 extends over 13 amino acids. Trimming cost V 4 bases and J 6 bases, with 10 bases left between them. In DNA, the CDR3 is TGTGCCAGCAGTGCCCGCCACCCTCAGCCCCAGCATTTT. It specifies CASSARHPQPQHF.

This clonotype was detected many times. DNA for the CDR3: TGCAGCGCATTAGCGGGGCCCTCCTACAATGAGCAGTTCTTC. It yields the protein CSALAGPSYNEQFF. The chain employs TRBV29-1 and TRBJ2-1; 8 nucleotides match TRBD2. This CDR3 comprises 14 residues. CDR1 and CDR2 (germline): SQVTM, ANQGSEA. J lost 0 bases, V lost 7 bases, and 5 bases had no gene match.

Written as DNA, the CDR3 is TGTGCCACCAGCAGAGCGGTTGTTCCAGATACGCAGTATTTT. It codes for CATSRAVVPDTQYF. The chain is built from TRBV15 and TRBJ2-3; D is unclear. V was trimmed by 1 base and J by 4 bases, leaving 9 bases between them. The CDR3 has 14 amino acids. Looked up from germline, CDR1 is LNHNV and CDR2 is YYDKDF (reference sequence).

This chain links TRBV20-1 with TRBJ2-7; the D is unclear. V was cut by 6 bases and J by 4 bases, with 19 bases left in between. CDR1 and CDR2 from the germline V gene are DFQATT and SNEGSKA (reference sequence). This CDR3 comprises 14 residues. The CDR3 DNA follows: TGCAGTGCCCTCCCGACCGTGCACGAATACGAGCAGTACTTC. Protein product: CSALPTVHEYEQYF.

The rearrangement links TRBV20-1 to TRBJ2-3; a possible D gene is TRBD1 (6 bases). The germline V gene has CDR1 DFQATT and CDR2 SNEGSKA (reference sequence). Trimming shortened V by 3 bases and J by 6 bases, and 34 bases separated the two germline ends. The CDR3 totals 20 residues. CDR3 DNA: TGCAGTGCTAGGGGGCCCCCGAGACTGGACAGTCAACAAACCCGGGATACGCAGTATTTT. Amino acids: CSARGPPRLDSQQTRDTQYF.

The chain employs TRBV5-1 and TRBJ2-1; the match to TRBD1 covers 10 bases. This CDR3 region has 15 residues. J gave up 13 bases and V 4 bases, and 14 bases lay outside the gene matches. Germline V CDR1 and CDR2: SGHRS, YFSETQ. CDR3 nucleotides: TGCGCCAGCAGCCGCCGGGACAGGGGAGATGAGACCCAGTTCTTC. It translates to CASSRRDRGDETQFF.

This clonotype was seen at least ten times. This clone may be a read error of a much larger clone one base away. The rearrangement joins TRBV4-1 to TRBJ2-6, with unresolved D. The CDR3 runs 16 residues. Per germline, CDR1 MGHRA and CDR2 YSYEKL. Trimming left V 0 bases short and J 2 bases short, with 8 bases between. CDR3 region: CASSQEEGTGANVLTF. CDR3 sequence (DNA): TGCGCCAGCAGCCAAGAGGAAGGTACTGGGGCCAACGTCCTGACTTTC.

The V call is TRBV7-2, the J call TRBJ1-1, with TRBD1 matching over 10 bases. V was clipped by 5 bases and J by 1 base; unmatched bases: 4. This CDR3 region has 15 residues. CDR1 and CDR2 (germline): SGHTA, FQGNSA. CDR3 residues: CASSRQGAGNTEAFF. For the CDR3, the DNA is TGTGCCAGCAGCCGACAGGGGGCGGGGAACACTGAAGCTTTCTTT.

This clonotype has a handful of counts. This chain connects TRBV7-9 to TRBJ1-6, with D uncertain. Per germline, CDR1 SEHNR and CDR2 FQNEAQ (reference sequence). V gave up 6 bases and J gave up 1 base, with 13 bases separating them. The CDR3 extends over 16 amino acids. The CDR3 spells CASREEGLSYNSPLHF. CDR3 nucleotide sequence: TGTGCCAGCAGAGAAGAGGGTTTGTCCTATAATTCACCCCTCCACTTT. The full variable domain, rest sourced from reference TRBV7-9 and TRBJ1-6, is DTGVSQNPRHKITKRGQNVTFRCDPISEHNRLYWYRQTLGQGPEFLTYFQNEAQLEKSRLLSDRFSAERPKGSFSTLEIQRTEQGDSAMYLCASREEGLSYNSPLHFGNGTRLTVT.

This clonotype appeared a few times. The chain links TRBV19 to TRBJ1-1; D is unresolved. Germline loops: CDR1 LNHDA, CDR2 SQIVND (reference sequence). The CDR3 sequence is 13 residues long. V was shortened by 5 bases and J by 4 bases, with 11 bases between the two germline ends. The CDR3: CASSLLVRTEAFF. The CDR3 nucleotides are TGTGCCAGTAGTTTATTGGTACGCACTGAAGCTTTCTTT.

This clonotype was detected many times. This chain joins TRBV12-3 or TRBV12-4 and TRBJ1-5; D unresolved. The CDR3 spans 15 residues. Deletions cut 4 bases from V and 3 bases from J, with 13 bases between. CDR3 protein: CASSSSVELNQPQHF. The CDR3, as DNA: TGTGCCAGCAGTTCCTCCGTGGAGCTCAATCAGCCCCAGCATTTT.

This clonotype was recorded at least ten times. In DNA, the CDR3 is TGTGCCAGCAGCCAAGGCCTGCGGTCGGGGGAAGAGACCCAGTACTTC. It translates to CASSQGLRSGEETQYF. This sequence joins TRBV3-1 and TRBJ2-5, with D perhaps matching TRBD2 (6 bases). Germline V gives CDR1 LGHDT, CDR2 YNNKEL (reference sequence). This CDR3 region has 16 residues. Deletions cut 1 base from V and 3 bases from J, with 15 bases between.